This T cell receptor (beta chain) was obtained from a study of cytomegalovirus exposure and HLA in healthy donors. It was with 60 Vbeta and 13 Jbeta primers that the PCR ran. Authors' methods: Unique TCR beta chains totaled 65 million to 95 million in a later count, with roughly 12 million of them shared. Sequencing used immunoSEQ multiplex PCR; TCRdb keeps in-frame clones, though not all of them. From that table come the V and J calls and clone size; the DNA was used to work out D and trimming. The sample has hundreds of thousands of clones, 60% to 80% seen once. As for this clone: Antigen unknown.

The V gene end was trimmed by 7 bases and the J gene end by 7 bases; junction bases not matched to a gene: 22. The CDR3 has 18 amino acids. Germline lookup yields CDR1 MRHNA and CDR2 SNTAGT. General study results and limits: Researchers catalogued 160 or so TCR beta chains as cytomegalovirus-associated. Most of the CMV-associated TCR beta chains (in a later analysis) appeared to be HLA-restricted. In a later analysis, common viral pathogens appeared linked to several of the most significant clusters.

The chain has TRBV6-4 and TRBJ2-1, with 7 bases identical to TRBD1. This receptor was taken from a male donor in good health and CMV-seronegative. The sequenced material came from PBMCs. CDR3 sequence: CASNIPQGQTVFRNEQFF. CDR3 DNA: TGTGCCAGCAACATTCCCCAGGGACAGACTGTCTTCAGGAATGAGCAGTTCTTC.